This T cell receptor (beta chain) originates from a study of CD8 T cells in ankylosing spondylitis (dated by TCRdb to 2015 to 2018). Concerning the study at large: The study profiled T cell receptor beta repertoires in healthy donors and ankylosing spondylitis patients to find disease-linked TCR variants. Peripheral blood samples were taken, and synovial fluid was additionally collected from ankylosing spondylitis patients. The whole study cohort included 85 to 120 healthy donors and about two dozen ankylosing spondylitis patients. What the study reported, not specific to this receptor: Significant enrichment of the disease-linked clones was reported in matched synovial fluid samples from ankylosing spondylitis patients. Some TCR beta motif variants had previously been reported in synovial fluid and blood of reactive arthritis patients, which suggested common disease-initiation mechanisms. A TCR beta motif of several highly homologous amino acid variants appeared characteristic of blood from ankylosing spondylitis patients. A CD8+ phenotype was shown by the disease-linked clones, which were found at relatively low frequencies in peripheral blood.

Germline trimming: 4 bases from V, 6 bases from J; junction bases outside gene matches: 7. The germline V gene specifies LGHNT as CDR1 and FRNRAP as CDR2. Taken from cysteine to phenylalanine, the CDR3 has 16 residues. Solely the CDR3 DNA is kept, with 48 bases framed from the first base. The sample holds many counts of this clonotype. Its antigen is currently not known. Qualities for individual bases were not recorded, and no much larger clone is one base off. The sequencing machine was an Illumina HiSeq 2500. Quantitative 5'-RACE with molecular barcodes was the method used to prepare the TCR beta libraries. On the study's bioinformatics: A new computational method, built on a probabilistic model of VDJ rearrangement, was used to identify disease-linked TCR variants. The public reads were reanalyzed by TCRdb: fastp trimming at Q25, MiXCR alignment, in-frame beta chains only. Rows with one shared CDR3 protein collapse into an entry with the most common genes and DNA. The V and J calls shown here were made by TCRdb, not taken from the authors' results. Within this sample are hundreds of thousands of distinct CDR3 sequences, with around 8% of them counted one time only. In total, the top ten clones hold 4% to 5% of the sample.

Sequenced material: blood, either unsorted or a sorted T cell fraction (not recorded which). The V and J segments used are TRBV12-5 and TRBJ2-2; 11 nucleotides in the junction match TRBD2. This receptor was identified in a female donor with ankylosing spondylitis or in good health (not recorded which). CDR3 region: CASGYGPGLAAGELFF. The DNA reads TGTGCTAGTGGTTACGGACCGGGACTAGCGGCCGGGGAGCTGTTTTTT. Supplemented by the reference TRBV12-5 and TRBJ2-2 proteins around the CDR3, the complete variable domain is DARVTQTPRHKVTEMGQEVTMRCQPILGHNTVFWYRQTMMQGLELLAYFRNRAPLDDSGMPKDRFSAEMPDATLATLKIQPSEPRDSAVYFCASGYGPGLAAGELFFGEGSRLTVL.